This T cell receptor (beta chain) was recovered during a study of blood T cell repertoires in COVID-19. Study-level background: The origin of the acute and convalescent COVID-19 samples was the United States, Italy and Spain. The cDNA or gDNA used as material had been derived from T cells, B-cell-depleted T cells, or PBMCs.

Germline CDR1 is MNHNS and CDR2 is SASEGT. The V end was cut by 2 bases, the J end by 6 bases, with 14 bases between. The CDR3 is 16 residues long. This table comes from immunoSEQ multiplex PCR, and its TCRdb copy is limited to in-frame clones, with some not included. The sample lists over 130,000 clones, almost 80% occurring once. Adults between about 18 and 95 years of age took part from 20 to 25 US areas. The sample taken for sequencing was PBMCs or T cells enriched from blood (not recorded which). The rearrangement joins TRBV6-1 to TRBJ1-6; D may be TRBD1 (6 bases). The clonotype was recovered from a woman in her 50s who had recovered from COVID-19. CDR3: CASSEQGNRANSPLHF. The CDR3 nucleotides read TGTGCCAGCAGTGAACAGGGAAACAGGGCTAATTCACCCCTCCACTTT.